Listed below are T cell receptor beta chains from one sample, sequenced in a study of T cell responses to AZD1222 COVID-19 vaccine. Generated by immunoSEQ multiplex PCR, the TCRdb table keeps only in-frame clones and is missing some. The sample lists some 130,000 clones; approximately 92% were seen once. This specimen was peripheral blood, taken on day 0 of AZD1222 vaccination. The receptor source for this set is an adult in good health. Each CDR3 is given with its conserved first and last residue. The D gene is left open where the match is weak. Rows give clone size only sometimes, using once, few, many, or a class for an expanded clone.

j_call d_call clone_size v_call cdr3_nt cdr3_aa
TRBJ2-7 - - TRBV4-2 TGTGCCAGCAGTTTTAGCGGACGAACCTACGAGCAGTACTTC CASSFSGRTYEQYF
TRBJ2-7 - - TRBV6-5 TGTGCCAGCAGGGGCGATTACGAGCAGTACTTC CASRGDYEQYF
TRBJ1-2 - - TRBV7-2 TGTGCCAGCAGCTTATTTTCCTCGCGGTCCCCCTTCTATGGCTACACCTTC CASSLFSSRSPFYGYTF
TRBJ1-1 - - TRBV13 TGTGCCGTAAAGTCGGGGAACACTGAAGCTTTCTTT CAVKSGNTEAFF
TRBJ2-2 TRBD2 - TRBV4-1 TGCGCCAGCAGCTCCCGGACTAGCGGGAGTTGGGGCGCGAACACCGGGGAGCTGTTTTTT CASSSRTSGSWGANTGELFF
TRBJ2-1 TRBD2 - TRBV29-1 TGCAGCGTTAGCGGGAGGGCCCGAAATGAGCAGTTCTTC CSVSGRARNEQFF
TRBJ2-2 - - TRBV21-1 TGTGCCAGCAGACCCCTCGGCCGGGTCAACACCGGGGAGCTGTTTTTT CASRPLGRVNTGELFF
TRBJ1-5 - - TRBV12-5 TGTGCTAGTGGTTCTAGAGGGGAGAACAATCAGCCCCAGCATTTT CASGSRGENNQPQHF
TRBJ1-1 - - TRBV7-2 TGTGCCAGCAGCTTATTTCGGCAAAGCACTGAAGCTTTCTTT CASSLFRQSTEAFF
TRBJ2-3 - - TRBV7-9 TGTGCCAGCAGCTTAGCGACCAATACGCAGTATTTT CASSLATNTQYF
TRBJ2-1 TRBD2 - TRBV7-3 TGTGCCAGCAGCTTAAGTAGCGGGAATAATGAGCAGTTCTTC CASSLSSGNNEQFF
TRBJ2-1 - - TRBV30 TGTGCCTGGAGTGCCGCACGCCTGGGCAATGAGCAGTTCTTC CAWSAARLGNEQFF
TRBJ1-6 - - TRBV30 TGTGCCTGGAGAGAGGGCGTTAGCTCCTATAATTCACCCCTCCACTTT CAWREGVSSYNSPLHF
TRBJ2-2 TRBD1 - TRBV19 TGTGCCAGTAGTGTGCATACAGGGGGCTCCGGGGAGCTGTTTTTT CASSVHTGGSGELFF
TRBJ2-1 - few TRBV6-2/TRBV6-3 TGTGCCAGCAGTTCCAGTGGGTTGAAGAGCTCCTACAATGAGCAGTTCTTC CASSSSGLKSSYNEQFF
TRBJ1-1 TRBD1 - TRBV4-2 TGTGCCAGCAGCCATGGACAGGGCTTCGGTGAAGCTTTCTTT CASSHGQGFGEAFF
TRBJ1-2 - - TRBV9 TGTGCCAGCAGCCCGAGTTCTGAAGGCTACACCTTC CASSPSSEGYTF
TRBJ2-7 TRBD1 - TRBV7-9 TGTGCCAGCAGCTTAGGCGGAGGACAGGGGCTAGGATACGAGCAGTACTTC CASSLGGGQGLGYEQYF
TRBJ1-3 - - TRBV28 TGTGCCAGCAGTTCCCTGGCCGACAGCTACTCTGGAAACACCATATATTTT CASSSLADSYSGNTIYF
TRBJ2-7 - - TRBV21-1 TGTGCCAGCAGCAAAGGGGACCATTGCTACAGCTCCTACGAGCAGTACTTC CASSKGDHCYSSYEQYF
TRBJ1-1 TRBD1 - TRBV10-3 TGTGCCATCAGTGAGTCCGGGACAGGGAACACTGAAGCTTTCTTT CAISESGTGNTEAFF
TRBJ2-7 TRBD2 - TRBV5-4 TGTGCCAGCAGCTTGGACCCAAAGGCTAGCGGGAGGCGCGAGCAGTACTTC CASSLDPKASGRREQYF
TRBJ1-1 - - TRBV5-6 TGTGCCAGCAGCTGGAGGGGCAGGGGGAACACTGAAGCTTTCTTT CASSWRGRGNTEAFF
TRBJ1-2 TRBD1 - TRBV5-6 TGTGCCAGCAGCCGAGACAGGGAGTCTGGCTACACCTTC CASSRDRESGYTF
TRBJ1-6 TRBD1 - TRBV5-1 TGCGCCAGCAGCTTGGGGCGGACAGGGGATAATAATTCACCCCTCCACTTT CASSLGRTGDNNSPLHF
TRBJ1-2 - - TRBV6-1 TGTGCCAGCAGTGAGGCAGCGGGGGGGGCTTATGGCTACACCTTC CASSEAAGGAYGYTF
TRBJ1-2 - - TRBV14 TGTGCCAGCAGCCAAGTCAGGCACTATGGCTACACCTTC CASSQVRHYGYTF
TRBJ1-1 - - TRBV19 TGTGCCAGTTCCTTACAGGGTCGGGGGACTGAAGCTTTCTTT CASSLQGRGTEAFF
TRBJ1-4 - - TRBV18 TGTGCCAGCTCACCATTCCATATAACAACTAATGAAAAACTGTTTTTT CASSPFHITTNEKLFF